The T cell receptor beta chain described here comes from a study of regulatory T cells in long-lasting Graves disease (dated by TCRdb to the early 2020s). About the full investigation: Antithyroid drugs had been taken for less than 3 months by newly diagnosed Graves' disease patients. Persistent Graves' disease patients were compared with newly diagnosed Graves' disease patients by peripheral blood TCR sequencing and RNA sequencing. The study took place in China and was registered as a clinical trial. A total of around 35 samples were covered by TCR sequencing, comprising around 13 persistent and approximately 20 newly diagnosed Graves' disease patients.

Concerning this clonotype: What antigen it recognizes has not been identified. Base qualities are not at hand, and no much larger clone is one base apart.

The protocol used for the library was multiplex PCR. Sequencer: Illumina HiSeq 4000. iRepertoire HTBI primers and Arm-PCR amplification of CDR3 regions were used to construct TCR beta libraries. PCR products were gel purified before sequencing. Regarding the original processing steps: Gene usage analysis of CDR3 amino acid clonotypes used the roughly 62 TRBV and 14 to 15 TRBJ segments found across samples. Filtered high-quality paired reads were merged into contigs using COPE and FqMerger. BLAST was used to align contigs to IMGT TRBV, TRBD and TRBJ reference genes, and CDR3 was defined according to IMGT. Clonotypes above 0.1% frequency were classified as highly expanded clones. Repertoire diversity was measured by Shannon entropy, and V-J evenness by the Gini coefficient. A clonotype found in more than one individual was treated as public. TCRdb applied fastp at Q25 and MiXCR to the public reads, then kept only in-frame beta chains. For every CDR3 protein sequence, its rows merge into one entry that carries the most common genes and DNA. The V and J calls follow TCRdb's processing rather than the paper's. The sample contains 550,000 to 600,000 distinct CDR3 sequences, around 16% of them found a single time. The ten largest make up 12% of the sample.

The research as a whole found: Preferential use of TRBV28, TRBJ1-2 and TRBJ2-5 was observed in persistent disease, whereas TRBV20-1 and TRBJ2-1 were favored in newly diagnosed disease. As a limitation, the authors acknowledged that the small sample size may reduce accuracy. Lower TCR Shannon entropy and fewer highly expanded clones were observed in persistent Graves' disease patients than in newly diagnosed patients, which suggested clonal expansion. Sequencing and analysis were restricted to the TCR beta chain. The study examined only peripheral blood because the primary lesion, thyroid tissue, could not be accessed. Patients with persistent disease shared more public clonotypes (fewer than 3,000) than newly diagnosed patients did (more than 900).

The CDR3 runs 13 amino acids, cysteine and phenylalanine included. Only CDR3 DNA remains: 39 bases, in frame from the first base. The V and J ends are trimmed by 6 bases and 3 bases, leaving 14 bases between them. CDR1 DFQATT and CDR2 SNEGSKA are derived from the germline V gene (reference sequence). What this sample's time point label stands for: newly diagnosed GD, antithyroid drugs for less than 3 months. For both TCR sequencing and RNA sequencing, RNA was extracted from PBMCs using TRIzol. The diagnosis of Graves' disease followed American Thyroid Association guidelines. Patients were recruited from an endocrinology department in Xi'an, China. Each patient gave around 9.2 milliliters of peripheral blood, collected in an EDTA anticoagulant tube. Ficoll Paque Plus density gradient separation was used to isolate PBMCs, and no additional T cell sorting was done. An Agilent 2100 Bioanalyzer and agarose gel were used to check RNA quality, and a NanoDrop 2000 was used to measure RNA concentration.

This sample was also put to use in a study of T cells in Graves' hyperthyroidism and ophthalmopathy. The second publication reports: Stable Graves' hyperthyroidism was defined as the absence of progression to ophthalmopathy over 18 months of follow-up. Hyperthyroidism patients were newly diagnosed, had a disease duration of under 2 months, and were aged 18 to 65 years. Any patient with an uncontrolled infection, another autoimmune disease, pregnancy or lactation was excluded. Diagnoses were based on clinical symptoms, serum thyroxine and TRAb, thyroid ultrasound and orbital computed tomography. For the first round of RT-PCR on the TCR CDR3, the HTBI primer set was used together with the Qiagen OneStep RT-PCR kit. Most expanded thyroid clonotypes (frequency above 0.001) were also detected in blood, a finding suggesting that blood repertoires may reflect thyroid immune responses. A 13 V-J signature model separated ophthalmopathy from stable hyperthyroidism, with approximately 87% sensitivity and 81.08% specificity in cross-validation and 80%/75% in testing. In validation, the model predicted progression to ophthalmopathy with approximately 69% sensitivity and approximately 78% specificity, a median of about 6 months before onset. TCR V-J signatures able to tell the groups apart were searched for in a discovery cohort of 90 to 100 patients, of whom fewer than 45 had Graves' ophthalmopathy and more than 55 had stable Graves' hyperthyroidism. Prospective prediction of ophthalmopathy was tested in an independent validation cohort consisting of 18 to 20 hyperthyroidism patients and over 15 patients who later progressed to ophthalmopathy. For training and testing, the 100 or so patients in the discovery cohort were randomly divided in a 7:3 ratio. In more than five Graves' hyperthyroidism patients, the study also compared T-cell repertoires from thyroid tissue with T-cell repertoires from blood. Following sampling, methimazole starting at 30 mg daily was given to hyperthyroidism patients, and high-dose intravenous methylprednisolone was given to ophthalmopathy patients. A second multiplex PCR round built the libraries, followed by size selection and purification. The libraries were sequenced on an Illumina HiSeq2000 using paired-end 100 bp reads. SOAPnuke was used to process the raw data, removing reads that contained adapters or uncalled bases, had a mean Phred below 15, or lacked an exact match to the constant primer or identifier. High-quality paired reads were merged using COPE v1.2.5, and each unique nucleotide sequence was defined as a clonotype. MiTCR v1.1 was used to align clonotypes to the IMGT TRBV, TRBD and TRBJ reference segments. Only V-J combinations with frequency above 0.0001, covering about 99% of repertoires, were analysed. The TCS score was defined as the ratio of F50 (clonal expansion) to E x V (chaos), calculated using BLOSUM62-based TCRdist between CDR3 peptides within each V-J. Welch's t-statistics and random forest reduced several hundred V-J features to some 14, which were used in a naive Bayes classifier (R e1071). No statistical method was used to set the sample size in advance, and investigators knew the group allocation. The paper describes TCR Vbeta CDR3 sequencing of 140 or so peripheral blood samples, made up of around 41 ophthalmopathy patients, 70 to 80 hyperthyroidism patients and 17 progressor patients.

Specimen: peripheral blood mononuclear cells (PBMCs), collected at new diagnosis, from a patient treated with antithyroid drugs. Here the chain combines TRBV20-1 and TRBJ1-1, and the D gene may be TRBD1, 5 bases matching. The receptor was derived from a man aged 18 to 30 with Graves disease. Donor details come from another sample of the same person, matched by shared clones. The DNA sequence is given as TGCAGTGCCACGAGGGACCTGGACACTGAAGCTTTCTTT. It translates to CSATRDLDTEAFF.